The following is a T cell receptor beta chain sequence with its context. Its antigen is not yet known. There are no base qualities to consult, and no much larger clone falls within one base. The immunoSEQ Assay, a bias-controlled multiplex PCR, was used to amplify TCRbeta CDR3 regions from genomic DNA. The authors processed their data as follows. The number of nucleated cells in each sample was estimated from the amplification of reference gene primers within the assay. To quantify the absolute abundance of each unique TCRbeta CDR3 rearrangement, sequence reads were collapsed and filtered. For each sample, productive Simpson clonality was calculated by taking the square root of Simpson's diversity index across productive rearrangements. As stored in TCRdb, this immuneACCESS dataset retains in-frame rearrangements with V and J assigned. A fraction of the clones does not appear; measured against another copy, unresolved V genes explain less than half of the discrepancy, and the remainder lacks a known reason. V and J calls and clone size are given by that table; D and trimming were obtained from the DNA. For this sample the table gives 200,000 to 250,000 clones, of which over 60% were detected only once. The ten largest clones take up 5.5% of the sample.

The data originate from a study of blood T cell repertoires in COVID-19 (dated by TCRdb to the early 2020s). Describing the broader study: Samples covering the acute and convalescent phases of COVID-19 were provided by collaborators in the United States, Italy and Spain. The material from the prospective study consisted of cDNA or gDNA derived from T cells, B-cell-depleted T cells, or PBMCs. Deeply sampled blood TCRbeta repertoires from subjects exposed to, actively infected with, or recovered from COVID-19 were included in the dataset. The repertoires were made available in a free public database intended to serve as a resource for research on the immune response to SARS-CoV-2. The samples were drawn from the first 160 participants of the ongoing ImmuneRACE study and from some 1,300 subjects provided by 6 global collaborators. Nearly every sample came with metadata listing a de-identified subject ID, COVID-19 status, age in years and sex. HLA class I and class II types, where available, came from metadata supplied by the sample provider rather than from assay-based typing. Results the study describes overall, beyond this receptor: The quantity of clinical and demographic metadata differed by source and by participant and was supplied without curation.

Each collaborating institution followed its own protocols to collect whole blood in K2EDTA tubes. For TCRbeta analysis, collaborators shipped samples in one of three forms: frozen whole blood, isolated PBMCs, or DNA extracted from either of those sample types. Trimming takes 7 bases off V and 7 bases off J; junction bases not matched to a gene: 10. The cysteine opens and the phenylalanine closes a CDR3 of 15 amino acids. CDR3 DNA is the only sequence kept; it has 45 bases, read in frame from the first base. This clonotype was sampled from a woman between 70 and 85 years old with acute or convalescent COVID-19. The rearranged chain carries TRBV23-1 and TRBJ1-6, with 7 central nucleotides matching TRBD1. TRBV23-1 is classed as an ORF, of uncertain function. The specimen sequenced was peripheral blood. Here is the DNA: TGCGCCAGCATTGACAGGGCGGGTGGGAATTCACCCCTCCACTTT. It is translated as CASIDRAGGNSPLHF.